This T cell receptor (beta chain) emerged from a study of blood T cells in healthy people across ages. With a J-beta primer mix and a sample-barcoded 5' primer, a second PCR ran about 6 to 11 cycles. From each sample, at least 2.5 million paired-end reads containing CDR3 were obtained. TCRdb reprocessed the 5' RACE reads with MiXCR, giving one entry per CDR3 protein. The sample carries 700,000 or so distinct CDR3 sequences, around two fifths recorded once. Researchers report isolating at least 6 million PBMCs per sample. This CDR3 has 16 residues. Trimming cost V 1 base and J 3 bases, with 15 bases left between them. Germline-derived CDR1 and CDR2 are SGHTA and FQGNSA.

The TCR was taken from a man older than 75 in good health. The gene calls are TRBV7-2 and TRBJ2-5, with a weak D call TRBD1 (6 bases). Sequenced material: blood. The CDR3, as DNA: TGTGCCAGCAGCTTAGAGCAGGGGCGAAGGGAAGAGACCCAGTACTTC. Translating gives CASSLEQGRREETQYF.